The present entry profiles one T cell receptor beta chain with its context. Which antigen it targets is not known. No qualities accompany the bases; no much larger clone lies one base away. The record originates from a study of blood T cell repertoires in COVID-19 (dated by TCRdb to about 2020). For the wider study: The collaborator samples originated in the United States, Italy and Spain and spanned the acute and convalescent phases of COVID-19. The samples were drawn from the first 160 participants of the ongoing ImmuneRACE study and from roughly 1,300 subjects provided by 6 global collaborators. The material from the prospective study consisted of cDNA or gDNA derived from T cells, B-cell-depleted T cells, or PBMCs. Subjects who had been exposed to COVID-19, were actively infected with it, or had recovered from it provided the deeply sampled blood TCRbeta repertoires that made up the dataset. The repertoires were released in a freely available public database meant as a resource for research on the immune response to SARS-CoV-2. Sample metadata almost always included a de-identified subject ID, COVID-19 status, age in years and sex. Where HLA class I and class II types were available, the types were taken from metadata supplied by the sample provider, not from assay-based typing. General findings and caveats noted by the study authors: How much clinical and demographic metadata was included differed by source and by participant, and the metadata was provided uncurated.

The germline V and J ends show losses of 6 bases and 1 base respectively, and no gene match explains 7 bases of the junction. CDR1 and CDR2, looked up from the germline V gene, are MNHEY and SVGEGT. The cysteine opens and the phenylalanine closes a CDR3 of 15 amino acids. The entry retains the CDR3 DNA only, 45 bases that are in frame from base 1. The immunoSEQ Assay, a bias-controlled multiplex PCR, was used to amplify TCRbeta CDR3 regions from genomic DNA. Per the source publication's procedure: The number of nucleated cells in each sample was estimated by amplification of reference gene primers within the assay. Sequence reads were collapsed and filtered to measure the absolute abundance of every unique TCRbeta CDR3 rearrangement. For each sample, productive Simpson clonality was calculated by taking the square root of Simpson's diversity index across productive rearrangements. TCRdb's version of the immuneACCESS table is confined to in-frame rearrangements and falls short of the full clone set. An unresolved V gene accounts for under half of the shortfall where checked; the remainder is of unknown origin. For V, J and clone size, that table is used; D and trimming come from the DNA. The sample data list approximately 190,000 clones, and 84% of these were observed just once. The ten largest clones capture roughly 3.1% of the sample.

In the prospective study, participants were about 18 to 100 years old, resided in approximately 25 geographic areas of the United States, and were enrolled through a virtual design. In the prospective study, participants were assigned to cohorts based on the clinical history participants reported in a screening survey and a study questionnaire. A participant counted as exposed if, within 2 weeks of entering the study, that participant had been in contact with someone who had a PCR-confirmed or clinician-diagnosed COVID-19 case. In the prospective study, mobile phlebotomists collected whole blood, serum and a nasopharyngeal or oropharyngeal swab from each participant. Participants in the prospective study had the option to provide additional blood draws and questionnaires over an approximately two-month period. Before DNA extraction, prospective study blood samples were shipped either frozen or at room temperature.

The chain was built from TRBV6-2 or TRBV6-3 and TRBJ2-7; 9 central bases correspond to TRBD1. Source material: PBMCs or T cells enriched from blood (not recorded which). This clonotype was sampled from a woman in her thirties who had been exposed to COVID-19. For the CDR3, the sequence is CASSGQGPYSYEQYF. The DNA reads as follows: TGTGCCAGCAGCGGACAGGGGCCTTATTCCTACGAGCAGTACTTC.